This is a list of T cell receptor beta chains from one sample in a study of shared clonotypes between healthy human individuals. Profiled with immunoSEQ multiplex PCR; TCRdb holds only in-frame clones, not every one. The repertoire holds more than 600,000 clones, with roughly nine tenths as singletons. The sequenced material came from naive CD8+ T cells sorted from blood. Receptors originate from a man aged 25-45 years in good health. Each CDR3 is given with its conserved first and last residue. D genes are given only for firm matches. Clone size is given for some rows only: seen once, a few or many times, or a class if the clone is expanded.

cdr3_length j_call clone_size v_call d_call cdr3_nt cdr3_aa
15 TRBJ2-7 . TRBV7-3 . TGTGCCAGCAGCTTAACCCCACGTAGCTCCTACGAGCAGTACTTC CASSLTPRSSYEQYF
16 TRBJ2-3 . TRBV7-9 TRBD2 TGTGCCAGCAGCCCTGTCGATAGCGGGGTTCGGGATACGCAGTATTTT CASSPVDSGVRDTQYF
16 TRBJ2-1 . TRBV7-8 TRBD2 TGTGCCAGCAGACCATTAGCGGGAAACTCCTACAATGAGCAGTTCTTC CASRPLAGNSYNEQFF
15 TRBJ1-5 . TRBV28 TRBD1 TGTGCCAGCAGTTTGGAACGGACAGGGGACCAGCCCCAGCATTTT CASSLERTGDQPQHF
12 TRBJ2-3 . TRBV19 . TGTGCCAGTAGTTTCTGGGGGGATACGCAGTATTTT CASSFWGDTQYF
13 TRBJ2-7 once TRBV29-1 . TGCAGCGTGATCAATGGGAGGCCCTACGAGCAGTACTTC CSVINGRPYEQYF
16 TRBJ2-1 . TRBV11-2 . TGTGCCAGCAGCTTTAATCAAGGTGGATCCTACAATGAGCAGTTCTTC CASSFNQGGSYNEQFF
15 TRBJ2-7 . TRBV7-9 TRBD2 TGTGCCAGCAGCTTACCGGGAGGGCCTACCTACGAGCAGTACTTC CASSLPGGPTYEQYF
11 TRBJ2-2 . TRBV29-1 . TGCAGCGCTTCCGGTAACGGGGAGCTGTTTTTT CSASGNGELFF
18 TRBJ1-2 . TRBV9 . TGTGCCAGCAGCGTAGCTTTTGGGACGGAGGGAGAATACTATGGCTACACCTTC CASSVAFGTEGEYYGYTF
13 TRBJ2-1 . TRBV27 TRBD1 TGTGCCAGCGGACAGGGGATCCACAATGAGCAGTTCTTC CASGQGIHNEQFF
19 TRBJ2-1 . TRBV13 TRBD2 TGTGCCAGCAGCTTAATAAGTATCCTAGCGGGAGAGATGATCAATGAGCAGTTCTTC CASSLISILAGEMINEQFF
14 TRBJ2-1 . TRBV7-3 . TGTGCCAGCAGCTCCAGCGGAGACTACAATGAGCAGTTCTTC CASSSSGDYNEQFF
11 TRBJ1-1 . TRBV7-9 . TGTGCCAGCAGCGGAGCCACTGAAGCTTTCTTT CASSGATEAFF
19 TRBJ2-2 . TRBV27 . TGTGCCAGCAGTTTATTATCGGTTCTGGGGGGACCGGGCACCGGGGAGCTGTTTTTT CASSLLSVLGGPGTGELFF
14 TRBJ1-1 . TRBV5-4 . TGTGCCAGCAGAGTTGGAGGGGGGAACACTGAAGCTTTCTTT CASRVGGGNTEAFF
15 TRBJ2-7 . TRBV10-2 . TGCGCCAGCAAGGCGGGGGCGGGGACCTCCTACGAGCAGTACTTC CASKAGAGTSYEQYF
17 TRBJ2-1 . TRBV28 TRBD2 TGTGCCAGCAGTTCACGCCTGGCGGGAGGCTCCTACAATGAGCAGTTCTTC CASSSRLAGGSYNEQFF
15 TRBJ2-5 . TRBV4-3 TRBD1 TGCGCCAGCAGCTCCGGACAGGGCGACCAAGAGACCCAGTACTTC CASSSGQGDQETQYF
15 TRBJ2-1 . TRBV5-1 . TGCGCCAGCAGCTTATCTCTGACTAGAGGGGATGAGCAGTTCTTC CASSLSLTRGDEQFF
12 TRBJ1-2 . TRBV19 . TGTGCCAGTAGTATGGGCACGTATGGCTACACCTTC CASSMGTYGYTF
14 TRBJ1-5 . TRBV28 . TGTGCCAGCACCCTGAATTCTCGGCTTCAGCCCCAGCATTTT CASTLNSRLQPQHF
17 TRBJ2-1 . TRBV7-2 TRBD2 TGTGCCAGCAGCTTAAGGGGTTACAGCGGGACGAACAATGAGCAGTTCTTC CASSLRGYSGTNNEQFF
15 TRBJ2-7 once TRBV7-2 TRBD2 TGTGCCAGCAGCTTAGTACTAGCGGGAAGGGACGAGCAGTACTTC CASSLVLAGRDEQYF
17 TRBJ2-2 . TRBV4-1 . TGCGCCAGCAGCCAGTTGCAACTTGGGACGGCCACCGGGGAGCTGTTTTTT CASSQLQLGTATGELFF
17 TRBJ1-5 few TRBV27 . TGTGCCAGCAGTTTATCGGGGTGGGGGGCTAGCAATCAGCCCCAGCATTTT CASSLSGWGASNQPQHF
15 TRBJ2-5 . TRBV9 . TGTGCCAGCAGCGTAGAGGCCCGGTGGGGAGAGACCCAGTACTTC CASSVEARWGETQYF
14 TRBJ1-1 . TRBV4-2 . TGTGCCAGCAGCCAAGTTGGGACGAACACTGAAGCTTTCTTT CASSQVGTNTEAFF
13 TRBJ2-7 . TRBV9 . TGTGCCAGCAGCGTAGCGGGTGAAGATGAGCAGTACTTC CASSVAGEDEQYF